Below are 4 T cell receptor beta chains sequenced from a single sample in a study of T cells in Graves' hyperthyroidism and ophthalmopathy. Amplification of TCR beta CDR3 regions used RNA as the template. Initially, a first-round RT-PCR of the TCR CDR3 employed the HTBI primer set. In TCRdb, the multiplex PCR reads were re-called with MiXCR into one record per CDR3 protein. The sample records 600,000 to 900,000 distinct CDR3 sequences, about 16% being singletons. The sample comprised blood. The receptors stem from a man aged 18 to 30 with Graves' hyperthyroidism.

This chain joins TRBV14 and TRBJ1-5; a weak D match, TRBD1 (6 bases). The CDR3 runs 13 residues. The V and J ends lost 3 bases and 9 bases respectively, with 12 bases between them. CDR1 SGHDN and CDR2 FVKESK come from the germline V gene. The CDR3, as DNA: TGTGCCAGCAGCCAGGGGGCCGGTAGGCCCCAGCATTTT. It is translated as CASSQGAGRPQHF.

This clonotype was detected many times. The chain uses TRBV11-2 and TRBJ2-6; D call uncertain. Deletions cut 3 bases from V and 3 bases from J, with 3 bases between. Germline lookup yields CDR1 SGHAT and CDR2 FQNNGV. The CDR3 extends over 13 amino acids. The CDR3 reads CASSFVGANVLTF. The CDR3 nucleotides are TGTGCCAGCAGCTTCGTTGGGGCCAACGTCCTGACTTTC.

The chain links TRBV19 to TRBJ2-1; 8 nucleotides align to TRBD2. This CDR3 is built from 13 residues. V was clipped by 6 bases and J by 6 bases; unmatched bases: 4. CDR1 is LNHDA and CDR2 is SQIVND in the germline V gene (reference sequence). The CDR3 protein is CASRPRGANEQFF. The CDR3 DNA follows: TGTGCCAGTAGGCCGCGGGGGGCCAATGAGCAGTTCTTC.

The chain joins TRBV20-1 to TRBJ1-6, with D unclear. The V gene's germline CDR1 is DFQATT and CDR2 SNEGSKA (reference sequence). V lost 5 bases to trimming and J lost 14 bases, with 13 bases between them. The CDR3 loop spans 11 amino acids. The CDR3 protein is CSAWAPSTLHF. In nucleotides, the CDR3 is TGCAGTGCTTGGGCTCCTTCGACCCTCCACTTT.